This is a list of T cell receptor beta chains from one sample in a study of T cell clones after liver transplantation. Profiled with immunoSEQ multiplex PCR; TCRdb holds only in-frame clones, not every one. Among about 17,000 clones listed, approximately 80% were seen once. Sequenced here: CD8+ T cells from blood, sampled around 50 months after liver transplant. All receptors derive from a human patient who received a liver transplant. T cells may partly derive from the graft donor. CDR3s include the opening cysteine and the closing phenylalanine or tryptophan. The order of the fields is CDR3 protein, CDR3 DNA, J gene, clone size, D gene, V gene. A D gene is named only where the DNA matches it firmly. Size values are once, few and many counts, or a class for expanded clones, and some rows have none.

CDR3aa: CASSLPGGYEQYF
CDR3nt: TGTGCCAGCAGCTTGCCGGGGGGATACGAGCAGTACTTC
j_gene: TRBJ2-7
abundance: -
d_gene: TRBD2
v_gene: TRBV7-9

CDR3aa: CASSERIYLSSYNEQFF
CDR3nt: TGTGCCAGCAGTGAACGGATTTACCTTAGCTCCTACAATGAGCAGTTCTTC
j_gene: TRBJ2-1
abundance: -
d_gene: -
v_gene: TRBV2

CDR3aa: CASSLGGAGANVLTF
CDR3nt: TGTGCCAGCAGCCTGGGTGGGGCCGGGGCCAACGTCCTGACTTTC
j_gene: TRBJ2-6
abundance: -
d_gene: -
v_gene: TRBV5-6

CDR3aa: CASSVSSGDPEQYF
CDR3nt: TGTGCCAGCAGCGTATCTAGCGGGGACCCTGAGCAGTACTTC
j_gene: TRBJ2-7
abundance: -
d_gene: TRBD2
v_gene: TRBV9

CDR3aa: CASSLGETQYF
CDR3nt: TGTGCCAGCAGTTTGGGGGAGACCCAGTACTTC
j_gene: TRBJ2-5
abundance: -
d_gene: -
v_gene: TRBV6-6

CDR3aa: CSVEGDRAAEAFF
CDR3nt: TGCAGCGTTGAAGGGGACAGGGCCGCTGAAGCTTTCTTT
j_gene: TRBJ1-1
abundance: -
d_gene: TRBD1
v_gene: TRBV29-1

CDR3aa: CASSEGRIANYGYTF
CDR3nt: TGTGCCAGCAGTGAAGGGAGGATTGCTAACTATGGCTACACCTTC
j_gene: TRBJ1-2
abundance: -
d_gene: -
v_gene: TRBV6-1

CDR3aa: CASSSGAPYEQYF
CDR3nt: TGTGCCAGCAGCTCCGGGGCCCCCTACGAGCAGTACTTC
j_gene: TRBJ2-7
abundance: -
d_gene: -
v_gene: TRBV6-6

CDR3aa: CASSLVAGVGELFF
CDR3nt: TGTGCCAGCAGTTTGGTGGCAGGGGTAGGGGAGCTGTTTTTT
j_gene: TRBJ2-2
abundance: -
d_gene: -
v_gene: TRBV5-4

CDR3aa: CASMYLAGQPHPPYNEQFF
CDR3nt: TGTGCCAGCATGTACCTAGCGGGCCAACCCCATCCCCCCTACAATGAGCAGTTCTTC
j_gene: TRBJ2-1
abundance: -
d_gene: TRBD2
v_gene: TRBV27

CDR3aa: CASSPAGASSTDTQYF
CDR3nt: TGTGCCAGCAGCCCTGCCGGGGCCTCTAGCACAGATACGCAGTATTTT
j_gene: TRBJ2-3
abundance: -
d_gene: -
v_gene: TRBV9

CDR3aa: CASSLDFLAESTDTQYF
CDR3nt: TGTGCCAGCAGCTTAGATTTCCTAGCGGAATCCACAGATACGCAGTATTTT
j_gene: TRBJ2-3
abundance: -
d_gene: TRBD2
v_gene: TRBV7-2

CDR3aa: CASSSTGGFRYEQYF
CDR3nt: TGTGCCAGCAGCAGTACAGGGGGCTTTCGCTACGAGCAGTACTTC
j_gene: TRBJ2-7
abundance: -
d_gene: TRBD1
v_gene: TRBV7-9

CDR3aa: CASSKDHFLNLAGRSNTGELFF
CDR3nt: TGTGCCAGCAGCAAAGACCATTTTTTGAATCTAGCCGGGCGCTCGAACACCGGGGAGCTGTTTTTT
j_gene: TRBJ2-2
abundance: -
d_gene: -
v_gene: TRBV21-1

CDR3aa: CASSPHYGQGAEAFF
CDR3nt: TGTGCCAGCAGCCCCCACTATGGACAGGGGGCTGAAGCTTTCTTT
j_gene: TRBJ1-1
abundance: -
d_gene: TRBD1
v_gene: TRBV9

CDR3aa: CASTTLAGSADTQYF
CDR3nt: TGTGCCAGTACCACACTAGCGGGATCTGCAGATACGCAGTATTTT
j_gene: TRBJ2-3
abundance: -
d_gene: TRBD2
v_gene: TRBV19

CDR3aa: CASSLSEQYF
CDR3nt: TGTGCCAGCAGCTTATCCGAGCAGTACTTC
j_gene: TRBJ2-7
abundance: few
d_gene: -
v_gene: TRBV7-2

CDR3aa: CASSHKGYVWREGNTGELFF
CDR3nt: TGTGCCAGCAGCCATAAAGGATATGTGTGGCGGGAGGGAAACACCGGGGAGCTGTTTTTT
j_gene: TRBJ2-2
abundance: -
d_gene: TRBD2
v_gene: TRBV14

CDR3aa: CASSQTGRLVGTYGYTF
CDR3nt: TGTGCCAGCAGCCAGACAGGGCGTTTAGTCGGGACCTATGGCTACACCTTC
j_gene: TRBJ1-2
abundance: -
d_gene: TRBD1
v_gene: TRBV9

CDR3aa: CATSSLSDTQYF
CDR3nt: TGTGCCACCAGCAGTCTTTCCGATACGCAGTATTTT
j_gene: TRBJ2-3
abundance: -
d_gene: -
v_gene: TRBV15

CDR3aa: CSVEPGQGGETQYF
CDR3nt: TGCAGCGTTGAACCGGGACAGGGGGGTGAGACCCAGTACTTC
j_gene: TRBJ2-5
abundance: -
d_gene: TRBD1
v_gene: TRBV29-1

CDR3aa: CASSQYRASGGLEQFF
CDR3nt: TGTGCCAGCAGCCAATATCGAGCTAGCGGGGGTTTGGAGCAGTTCTTC
j_gene: TRBJ2-1
abundance: once
d_gene: TRBD2
v_gene: TRBV16

CDR3aa: CASSWGRGKWTQYF
CDR3nt: TGTGCCAGCAGCTGGGGACGGGGAAAGTGGACCCAGTACTTC
j_gene: TRBJ2-5
abundance: -
d_gene: -
v_gene: TRBV7-9

CDR3aa: CASSTYGDSSSSPLHF
CDR3nt: TGCGCCAGCAGCACATACGGAGACAGTTCATCCTCACCCCTCCACTTT
j_gene: TRBJ1-6
abundance: -
d_gene: -
v_gene: TRBV5-1

CDR3aa: CASSWTLRTEAFF
CDR3nt: TGTGCCAGCAGCTGGACGTTAAGGACTGAAGCTTTCTTT
j_gene: TRBJ1-1
abundance: -
d_gene: -
v_gene: TRBV14

CDR3aa: CASSLYWKTGELFF
CDR3nt: TGTGCCAGCAGTTTATATTGGAAAACCGGGGAGCTGTTTTTT
j_gene: TRBJ2-2
abundance: -
d_gene: -
v_gene: TRBV27

CDR3aa: CASSLGYEQYF
CDR3nt: TGCGCCAGCAGCTTGGGTTACGAGCAGTACTTC
j_gene: TRBJ2-7
abundance: -
d_gene: -
v_gene: TRBV5-1

CDR3aa: CASSAAGSPTGNTIYF
CDR3nt: TGTGCCAGCAGCGCAGCAGGAAGCCCTACTGGAAACACCATATATTTT
j_gene: TRBJ1-3
abundance: -
d_gene: -
v_gene: TRBV5-4

CDR3aa: CASSDSPIRRKSIADTQYF
CDR3nt: TGTGCCAGCAGTGACTCGCCTATTAGACGGAAGTCAATAGCAGATACGCAGTATTTT
j_gene: TRBJ2-3
abundance: -
d_gene: -
v_gene: TRBV6-4

CDR3aa: CASGTSNQPQHF
CDR3nt: TGTGCTAGTGGTACCTCAAACCAGCCCCAGCATTTT
j_gene: TRBJ1-5
abundance: -
d_gene: -
v_gene: TRBV12-5

CDR3aa: CAISESLEKLFF
CDR3nt: TGTGCCATCAGTGAGTCTTTGGAAAAACTGTTTTTT
j_gene: TRBJ1-4
abundance: -
d_gene: -
v_gene: TRBV10-3

CDR3aa: CASSWTSGQETQYF
CDR3nt: TGTGCCAGTAGTTGGACTAGCGGACAAGAGACCCAGTACTTC
j_gene: TRBJ2-5
abundance: -
d_gene: TRBD2
v_gene: TRBV19

CDR3aa: CASSKGTEIYNEQFF
CDR3nt: TGTGCCAGTAGTAAGGGGACAGAAATCTACAATGAGCAGTTCTTC
j_gene: TRBJ2-1
abundance: -
d_gene: TRBD1
v_gene: TRBV19

CDR3aa: CASSFSGQTVRPSTDTQYF
CDR3nt: TGTGCCAGCAGCTTCTCGGGTCAGACAGTGAGACCTAGCACAGATACGCAGTATTTT
j_gene: TRBJ2-3
abundance: -
d_gene: -
v_gene: TRBV11-2

CDR3aa: CASSLQGAWGGYTF
CDR3nt: TGTGCCAGTAGTCTCCAGGGGGCTTGGGGTGGCTACACCTTC
j_gene: TRBJ1-2
abundance: -
d_gene: TRBD1
v_gene: TRBV19

CDR3aa: CASSLSAETESSYNEQFF
CDR3nt: TGTGCCAGCAGTTTATCTGCGGAGACAGAGAGCTCCTACAATGAGCAGTTCTTC
j_gene: TRBJ2-1
abundance: -
d_gene: -
v_gene: TRBV27

CDR3aa: CASSPGSSAGELFF
CDR3nt: TGTGCCAGCAGCCCCGGGTCTTCCGCCGGGGAGCTGTTTTTT
j_gene: TRBJ2-2
abundance: once
d_gene: -
v_gene: TRBV9

CDR3aa: CAISGGDTDTQYF
CDR3nt: TGTGCCATCAGTGGTGGTGACACAGATACGCAGTATTTT
j_gene: TRBJ2-3
abundance: -
d_gene: -
v_gene: TRBV10-3

CDR3aa: CASSGYSGTPTQHF
CDR3nt: TGTGCCAGCAGTGGCTACTCCGGGACTCCGACCCAGCATTTT
j_gene: TRBJ1-5
abundance: -
d_gene: -
v_gene: TRBV28

CDR3aa: CASSFSGVGYEQYF
CDR3nt: TGTGCCAGCAGCTTTTCGGGGGTCGGTTACGAGCAGTACTTC
j_gene: TRBJ2-7
abundance: -
d_gene: -
v_gene: TRBV11-1

CDR3aa: CASSIVAGTEAFF
CDR3nt: TGTGCCAGTAGTATAGTGGCGGGCACTGAAGCTTTCTTT
j_gene: TRBJ1-1
abundance: few
d_gene: -
v_gene: TRBV19

CDR3aa: CASSIDTRDIGAEQYF
CDR3nt: TGTGCCAGCAGCATCGATACCCGGGACATCGGGGCCGAGCAGTACTTC
j_gene: TRBJ2-7
abundance: -
d_gene: -
v_gene: TRBV11-3

CDR3aa: CASSYSAGLQPQHF
CDR3nt: TGTGCCAGCAGTTACTCGGCAGGGCTTCAGCCCCAGCATTTT
j_gene: TRBJ1-5
abundance: -
d_gene: -
v_gene: TRBV6-5

CDR3aa: CASANPGWEQYF
CDR3nt: TGTGCCAGTGCTAACCCTGGGTGGGAGCAGTACTTC
j_gene: TRBJ2-7
abundance: few
d_gene: -
v_gene: TRBV19

CDR3aa: CASSFVYENEQFF
CDR3nt: TGTGCCAGCAGCTTTGTCTATGAGAATGAGCAGTTCTTC
j_gene: TRBJ2-1
abundance: -
d_gene: -
v_gene: TRBV5-6

CDR3aa: CASSYGGVEQYF
CDR3nt: TGTGCCAGCAGTTATGGAGGGGTGGAGCAGTACTTC
j_gene: TRBJ2-7
abundance: -
d_gene: -
v_gene: TRBV7-2

CDR3aa: CASSPGQNTGELFF
CDR3nt: TGTGCCAGCAGCCCGGGACAAAACACCGGGGAGCTGTTTTTT
j_gene: TRBJ2-2
abundance: -
d_gene: -
v_gene: TRBV5-4

CDR3aa: CASSWGDEQYF
CDR3nt: TGTGCCAGCAGCTGGGGAGACGAGCAGTACTTC
j_gene: TRBJ2-7
abundance: -
d_gene: -
v_gene: TRBV5-6

CDR3aa: CASSLGTGSYEQYF
CDR3nt: TGTGCCAGCAGCCTTGGGACGGGCTCCTACGAGCAGTACTTC
j_gene: TRBJ2-7
abundance: -
d_gene: -
v_gene: TRBV16

CDR3aa: CASGGGETQYF
CDR3nt: TGTGCCAGTGGAGGTGGAGAGACCCAGTACTTC
j_gene: TRBJ2-5
abundance: -
d_gene: -
v_gene: TRBV6-5

CDR3aa: CASSLGSPYNEQFF
CDR3nt: TGTGCCAGCAGCTTGGGGAGTCCCTACAATGAGCAGTTCTTC
j_gene: TRBJ2-1
abundance: many
d_gene: -
v_gene: TRBV7-3

CDR3aa: CASSYNKETQYF
CDR3nt: TGTGCCAGCAGTTACAACAAAGAGACCCAGTACTTC
j_gene: TRBJ2-5
abundance: -
d_gene: -
v_gene: TRBV6-5

CDR3aa: CASSQSEEGISGYTF
CDR3nt: TGCGCCAGCAGCCAGTCCGAGGAGGGGATCAGTGGCTACACCTTC
j_gene: TRBJ1-2
abundance: medium-sized
d_gene: -
v_gene: TRBV4-3

CDR3aa: CASSLVGTGSEQYF
CDR3nt: TGTGCCAGCAGCTTAGTGGGGACAGGGAGCGAGCAGTACTTC
j_gene: TRBJ2-7
abundance: few
d_gene: TRBD1
v_gene: TRBV7-9

CDR3aa: CASSLAKTAGLAFF
CDR3nt: TGTGCCAGCAGCTTGGCCAAGACGGCGGGCTTGGCTTTCTTT
j_gene: TRBJ1-1
abundance: few
d_gene: -
v_gene: TRBV5-4